Following are 10 T cell receptor beta chains from one sample sequenced in a study of OX40 agonist ivuxolimab in advanced cancers. Profiled with immunoSEQ multiplex PCR; TCRdb holds only in-frame clones, not every one. The data hold tens of thousands of clones, with around 84% observed a single time. The sequences come from CD4+ or CD8+ T cells sorted from blood, collected in a trial of the OX40 agonist ivuxolimab. All receptors derive from an adult with an advanced solid tumor such as melanoma, head and neck, liver or kidney cancer.

The rearrangement links TRBV6-6 to TRBJ2-7; D is undetermined. The V gene's germline CDR1 is MNHNY and CDR2 SVGAGI (reference sequence). The CDR3 sequence is 14 residues long. Trimming stripped 4 bases from V and 5 bases from J, with 15 bases between. CDR3 sequence: CASSSGSRPDEQYF. The CDR3 DNA reads TGTGCCAGCAGTTCCGGTTCTAGGCCTGACGAGCAGTACTTC.

V and J are TRBV5-1 and TRBJ1-2; D perhaps matches TRBD1 (5 bases). Germline V lookup: CDR1 SGHRS, CDR2 YFSETQ. The germline V and J ends were trimmed by 2 bases and 5 bases, with 16 bases remaining between them. The CDR3 extends over 15 amino acids. The CDR3 is CASSFTGTPTYGYTF. The CDR3 coding sequence is TGCGCCAGCAGCTTTACCGGGACCCCGACTTATGGCTACACCTTC.

The rearrangement joins TRBV7-9 to TRBJ2-2, with D unresolved. There are 14 residues in the CDR3. V shed 3 bases and J shed 1 base, with 6 bases lying between them. The germline V gene has CDR1 SEHNR and CDR2 FQNEAQ (reference sequence). The CDR3 nucleotides are TGTGCCAGCAGCTTTCGCAGGAACACCGGGGAGCTGTTTTTT. This gives the protein CASSFRRNTGELFF.

The table lists this clone with a few counts. The chain uses TRBV21-1 and TRBJ2-1; the table's TRBD1 call for D was not verified on the DNA. TRBV21-1 is flagged as a pseudogene. The CDR3 extends over 18 amino acids. CDR3 bases: TGTGCCAGCAGCAACTCCACCCAGGGGGCTTCGTCCTACAATGAGCAGTTCTTC. Residues: CASSNSTQGASSYNEQFF.

The rearrangement joins TRBV5-4 to TRBJ2-1; 10 bases match TRBD2. Germline CDR1 and CDR2: SGHNT and YYREEE (reference sequence). The junction had 4 bases not matched to a gene; V was cut back by 0 bases and J by 4 bases. The CDR3 length is 16 residues. This chain's CDR3 is CASSLDSGRTYNEQFF. The DNA of the CDR3 is TGTGCCAGCAGCTTGGATAGCGGGAGGACTTACAATGAGCAGTTCTTC. The full variable domain, its missing parts supplied by reference TRBV5-4 and TRBJ2-1, is ETGVTQSPTHLIKTRGQQVTLRCSSQSGHNTVSWYQQALGQGPQFIFQYYREEENGRGNFPPRFSGLQFPNYSSELNVNALELDDSALYLCASSLDSGRTYNEQFFGPGTRLTVL.

This clone was found a few times. The chain carries TRBV19 and TRBJ2-1; TRBD1 agrees at 7 bases. V was pared by 4 bases and J by 4 bases, with 7 bases of the junction left unmatched. This CDR3 has 15 residues. Per germline, CDR1 LNHDA and CDR2 SQIVND (reference sequence). CDR3 DNA sequence: TGTGCCAGTAGTACCCGGGACAGCCTATACAATGAGCAGTTCTTC. It codes for CASSTRDSLYNEQFF.

The gene calls are TRBV28 and TRBJ1-1; 7 bases line up with TRBD1. Trimming cost V 5 bases and J 0 bases; bases outside gene matches: 18. The CDR3 has 19 amino acids. In germline, CDR1 is MDHEN, CDR2 SYDVKM. CDR3 amino acids: CASSPRGSQGGPMNTEAFF. DNA for the CDR3: TGTGCCAGCAGTCCCCGAGGATCGCAGGGGGGGCCGATGAACACTGAAGCTTTCTTT.

CDR3 coding DNA: TGTGCCAGTATGGGGACTAGCGGGAGTTCCCCTTACACCGGGGAGCTGTTTTTT. It codes for CASMGTSGSSPYTGELFF. The V call is TRBV19, the J call TRBJ2-2, with TRBD2 matching 14 bases. CDR3 length equals 18 residues. Trimming took 7 bases from V and 3 from J; bases not matched to a gene: 10. Germline V CDR1 and CDR2: LNHDA, SQIVND (reference sequence).

This clone was recorded a few times. Here the CDR3 reads CASSLEHYEQYF. The CDR3 region has the DNA TGTGCCAGCAGCTTGGAACACTACGAGCAGTACTTC. This sequence joins TRBV5-4 and TRBJ2-7; D uncertain. The CDR3 sequence is 12 residues long. The germline gives CDR1 SGHNT, CDR2 YYREEE (reference sequence). V was pared by 0 bases and J by 3 bases, with 4 bases between.

The V and J genes are TRBV11-2 and TRBJ2-7; D gene unclear. V was clipped by 0 bases and J by 0 bases, with 12 bases between them. The V gene's germline CDR1 is SGHAT and CDR2 FQNNGV. CDR3 length: 16 residues. CDR3 in DNA: TGTGCCAGCAGCTTAGAGTTCGGACCAGACTCCTACGAGCAGTACTTC. Residues: CASSLEFGPDSYEQYF.